This TCR beta chain emerged from a study of shared clonotypes between healthy human individuals. Study-level information: The study used three CD4 naive, three CD4 memory, two CD8 naive and one CD8 memory plate per donor.

Template for every sorted-subset replicate PCR totaled approximately 0.2 ug DNA, 25,000 to 30,000 T cell genomes. Per the authors' pipeline: Junction-only sequences without quality scores were provided by ImmunoSEQ, so filtering was different. Sequencing was performed with immunoSEQ multiplex PCR; in TCRdb, only in-frame clones are kept and a portion is missing. The V and J calls and clone size were taken over from that table, and D and trimming were inferred from the DNA. The repertoire holds some 2,500,000 clones, with 85% to 95% as singletons. Comment on this clone: Its specificity is unknown.

The CDR3 has 16 amino acids. The germline V gene encodes CDR1 SGDLS and CDR2 YYNGEE. V gave up 0 bases and J gave up 4 bases, with 17 bases separating them. The study's findings and limits: Relative to clonotypes present in all four donors, those not shared had lower generation probabilities.

The genes are TRBV9 and TRBJ2-7; D remains ambiguous. This receptor was obtained from a man between 18 and 29 years old in good health. Some clones in this sample may be carry-over from other donors' samples. The sample consisted of naive CD4+ T cells from PBMCs. Subset indicated: CD45RA+ positively selected. CDR3 DNA: TGTGCCAGCAGCGTAGCTACGGGTGGGATCCCATACGAGCAGTACTTC. Translation: CASSVATGGIPYEQYF. Full variable domain (outside the CDR3, taken from reference TRBV9 and TRBJ2-7): DSGVTQTPKHLITATGQRVTLRCSPRSGDLSVYWYQQSLDQGLQFLIQYYNGEERAKGNILERFSAQQFPDLHSELNLSSLELGDSALYFCASSVATGGIPYEQYFGPGTRLTVT.